The count of the clone carrying this T cell receptor beta chain is one. The data derive from a study of blood T cell repertoires in COVID-19. For the study at large: Researchers got acute and convalescent COVID-19 samples from the United States, Italy and Spain.

The CDR3 loop spans 14 amino acids. Germline CDR1 reads MDHEN; CDR2 reads SYDVKM. Trimming stripped 4 bases from V and 1 base from J, with 10 bases between. While infection was still active, Seattle patients were enrolled and then followed longitudinally. The protocol was immunoSEQ multiplex PCR, while the TCRdb copy is restricted to in-frame clones and leaves out a portion. The sample has about 160,000 clones, approximately 80% seen once. The rearrangement uses TRBV28 and TRBJ1-1; D call uncertain. The sample taken for sequencing was peripheral blood. The TCR originated in a woman in her thirties or forties with COVID-19, enrolled during active disease. CDR3 in amino acids: CASSSSVANTEAFF. The DNA for the CDR3 is TGTGCCAGCAGTTCGTCGGTTGCGAACACTGAAGCTTTCTTT.